A selection of T cell receptor beta chains follows, all from one sample in a study of T cell changes during pregnancy in multiple sclerosis. The data were produced by immunoSEQ multiplex PCR, yet TCRdb's version contains in-frame clones alone and is incomplete. The sample has 72,000 or so clones, roughly 93% seen once; the top ten hold 2.5% to 3%. The source material was peripheral blood, sampled in the second trimester of pregnancy. Every receptor here comes from a female donor with multiple sclerosis, enrolled in a pregnancy study. CDR3s include the opening cysteine and the closing phenylalanine or tryptophan. The D gene is left open where the match is weak. Size is stated for part of the rows, as once, few or many counts, or as a class when the clone is expanded.

v_gene: TRBV25-1; d_gene: NA; abundance: NA; j_gene: TRBJ1-6; CDR3nt: TGTGCCAGCAGCCGAGGGGGAAATCAGTATAATTCACCCCTCCACTTT; CDR3aa: CASSRGGNQYNSPLHF
v_gene: TRBV18; d_gene: TRBD1; abundance: NA; j_gene: TRBJ2-6; CDR3nt: TGTGCCAGCTCACCAACAGGGGTTGGATCTGGGGCCAACGTCCTGACTTTC; CDR3aa: CASSPTGVGSGANVLTF
v_gene: TRBV6-5; d_gene: TRBD1; abundance: NA; j_gene: TRBJ1-2; CDR3nt: TGTGCCAGCAGTTACGGGGGACAGGGATATTATGGCTACACCTTC; CDR3aa: CASSYGGQGYYGYTF
v_gene: TRBV5-1; d_gene: NA; abundance: NA; j_gene: TRBJ1-4; CDR3nt: TGCGCCAGCAGCCAGCGGGGCAGGGGAGGGTATGAAAAACTGTTTTTT; CDR3aa: CASSQRGRGGYEKLFF
v_gene: TRBV30; d_gene: NA; abundance: NA; j_gene: TRBJ2-7; CDR3nt: TGTGCCTGGAGTCAGACTAGTTACGAGCAGTACTTC; CDR3aa: CAWSQTSYEQYF
v_gene: TRBV4-1; d_gene: NA; abundance: once; j_gene: TRBJ2-6; CDR3nt: TGCGCCAGCAGCCCGGAGGGGACCCAATATGGGGCCAACGTCCTGACTTTC; CDR3aa: CASSPEGTQYGANVLTF
v_gene: TRBV5-4; d_gene: NA; abundance: NA; j_gene: TRBJ1-3; CDR3nt: TGTGCCAGCAGCATGGACATCTCTGGAAACACCATATATTTT; CDR3aa: CASSMDISGNTIYF
v_gene: TRBV6-5; d_gene: NA; abundance: NA; j_gene: TRBJ2-3; CDR3nt: TGTGCCAGCAGTCCCACAGGAGATACGCAGTATTTT; CDR3aa: CASSPTGDTQYF
v_gene: TRBV4-1; d_gene: TRBD1; abundance: NA; j_gene: TRBJ2-4; CDR3nt: TGCGCCAGCAGCGACAGGGGAGACATTCAGTACTTC; CDR3aa: CASSDRGDIQYF
v_gene: TRBV7-2; d_gene: TRBD2; abundance: NA; j_gene: TRBJ2-3; CDR3nt: TGTGCCAGCAGCGTCTGGGTAGCGGGGGGGCCTACAGATACGCAGTATTTT; CDR3aa: CASSVWVAGGPTDTQYF
v_gene: TRBV13; d_gene: NA; abundance: NA; j_gene: TRBJ1-2; CDR3nt: TGTGCCAGCACCTTACGGACAGACATTAACTATGGCTACACCTTC; CDR3aa: CASTLRTDINYGYTF
v_gene: TRBV2; d_gene: TRBD1; abundance: NA; j_gene: TRBJ2-7; CDR3nt: TGTGCCAGCAGCCGGGGACAGATCTACGAGCAGTACTTC; CDR3aa: CASSRGQIYEQYF
v_gene: TRBV6-1; d_gene: NA; abundance: NA; j_gene: TRBJ2-7; CDR3nt: TGTGCCAGCAGTGAACAACTAGTCGGGACTGACGAGCAGTACTTC; CDR3aa: CASSEQLVGTDEQYF